The 5 T cell receptor beta chains in this list originate from one sample, sequenced in a study of shared clonotypes between healthy human individuals (dated by TCRdb to about 2020). CD8 naive samples were obtained by positive selection for CCR7 among CD45RO-negative cells, yielding a CD45RA+CCR7+ population from which TemRA cells were excluded. The library was generated by the immunoSEQ multiplex PCR assay. Here the immuneACCESS table is served through TCRdb, limited to in-frame sequences with V and J called. Missing clones are a known gap in these copies; in checked studies unresolved V genes cover under half, and the rest lacks a known reason. For this sample the table gives around 600,000 clones, of which about 95% were detected only once. 0.095% to 0.14% of the sample is held by the ten biggest clonotypes. The sample was naive CD8+ T cells sorted from blood. The sample's cell subset or site label, decoded: CD45RA+CCR7+. The source of these receptors is a young woman in good health.

The chain combines TRBV2 with TRBJ2-7; 9 bases agree with TRBD1. From germline, CDR1 is SNHLY and CDR2 FYNNEI. This CDR3 has 17 residues. The V and J ends lost 6 bases and 4 bases, in that order; junction bases with no gene match: 16. CDR3 DNA sequence: TGTGCCAGCAGCGATTACTACGGGACAGGGTTGTCTTACGAGCAGTACTTC. This translates into CASSDYYGTGLSYEQYF.

The rearrangement links TRBV7-9 to TRBJ1-4; 7 bases fit TRBD1. This CDR3 region has 14 residues. Trimming took 4 bases from V and 6 from J; bases not matched to a gene: 5. Germline values: CDR1 SEHNR, CDR2 FQNEAQ (reference sequence). The CDR3 loop is CASSSTGSDEKLFF. The CDR3 nucleotides are TGTGCCAGCAGCTCGACAGGGTCAGATGAAAAACTGTTTTTT.

This clone was recorded once. V gene TRBV5-6 combines with J gene TRBJ1-5; D might be TRBD1 (5 bases). CDR1 SGHDT and CDR2 YYEEEE come from the germline V gene. This CDR3 is built from 14 residues. The V and J ends lost 0 bases and 7 bases respectively, with 11 bases between them. This CDR3 reads CASSLGGVGQPQHF. CDR3 sequence (DNA): TGTGCCAGCAGCTTGGGGGGGGTCGGACAGCCCCAGCATTTT. Complete variable domain (other parts from reference TRBV5-6 and TRBJ1-5): DAGVTQSPTHLIKTRGQQVTLRCSPKSGHDTVSWYQQALGQGPQFIFQYYEEEERQRGNFPDRFSGHQFPNYSSELNVNALLLGDSALYLCASSLGGVGQPQHFGDGTRLSIL.

The V call is TRBV27, the J call TRBJ1-6; D not resolved. V was trimmed by 4 bases and J by 8 bases, leaving 9 bases between them. The CDR3 extends over 13 amino acids. CDR1 is MNHEY, CDR2 SMNVEV, per germline (reference sequence). The CDR3 DNA sequence: TGTGCCAGCAGTTATGGGGATTATTCACCCCTCCACTTT. This gives the protein CASSYGDYSPLHF.

This clone was seen a handful of times. The gene calls are TRBV30 and TRBJ1-5, with D hard to call. V was clipped by 2 bases and J by 4 bases, with 9 bases between them. CDR1 and CDR2 from the germline V gene are GTSNPN and SVGIG (reference sequence). CDR3 length equals 13 residues. The chain's CDR3 is CAWSPGYNQPQHF. The CDR3 region has the DNA TGTGCCTGGAGTCCAGGTTATAATCAGCCCCAGCATTTT.